Here is one T cell receptor beta chain with its context. The antigen remains unidentified. There are 16 residues in the CDR3. V trimming: 1 base; J trimming: 13 bases; junction bases outside the gene matches: 18. Germline assignment: CDR1 SGHAT and CDR2 FQNNGV. Total RNA (around 510 ng) served as template for TCR beta cDNA synthesis primed by a constant-region primer. Slightly modified ARM-PCR, run as three nested multiplex PCR rounds, produced the TCR beta libraries. Forward primers for TRBV1-TRBV30 and a C-beta reverse primer served the first two PCR rounds, at around 9 cycles each. TCRdb reprocessed the multiplex PCR reads via MiXCR and lists one record per CDR3 protein. The sample consists of 100,000 to 150,000 distinct CDR3 sequences, under 65% of them appearing once. This record comes from a study of tumor-infiltrating lymphocytes in primary liver carcinoma. Study-wide findings and caveats: Relative to tumor region pairs, the tumor-adjacent and tumor-blood pairs showed overlap that was lower. Significantly larger top-250-clone fractions were found in tumors than in blood (p = 0.039). Roughly 7.5-25% of top clones, and no more, occurred in all five tumor regions.

The tissue used was unsorted bulk material of roughly 17-34 mg. RNA and DNA were co-extracted from it with the AllPrep DNA/RNA mini kit. Material: liver tumor tissue from sampling region 3. Indicated subset: tumor region T3, left-lateral pole. The chain employs TRBV11-2 and TRBJ2-7; 8 bases are a match to TRBD2. This TCR came from a woman aged 55-69 years with primary liver carcinoma and hepatitis B virus infection. The CDR3 loop reads CASSLASGAGGYERYF. CDR3 nucleotides: TGTGCCAGCAGCTTAGCGTCTGGGGCGGGAGGCTACGAGCGATACTTC.